Detailed here is one TCR beta chain. Its specificity is unknown. The data derive from a study of OX40 agonist ivuxolimab in advanced cancers. This CDR3 is 11 amino acids long. Looked up from germline, CDR1 is GTSNPN and CDR2 is SVGIG (reference sequence). Trimming took 2 bases from V and 7 from J, leaving 6 bases between them. Study observations and caveats: Average numbers of expanded clones were greater in CD8+ T cells than in CD4+. Both blood CD4+ and CD8+ T cells showed clonal growth by week 6 at 0.1 to 3.0 mg/kg.

Method: immunoSEQ multiplex PCR; TCRdb's copy keeps in-frame clones and lacks some. The sample consists of 60,000 to 75,000 clones, 88% of them appearing once. This sample comprised CD4+ or CD8+ T cells sorted from blood, obtained in a trial of the OX40 agonist ivuxolimab. The J gene is TRBJ1-5, the V gene TRBV30; D not resolved. This clonotype was sampled from an adult with an advanced solid tumor such as melanoma, head and neck, liver or kidney cancer. In DNA, the CDR3 is TGTGCCTGGAGTCTAGGACAGCCCCAGCATTTT. Its translation: CAWSLGQPQHF.